A selection of T cell receptor beta chains follows, all from one sample in a study of shared clonotypes between healthy human individuals. The repertoire was sequenced with immunoSEQ multiplex PCR; TCRdb's copy has only in-frame clones and lacks some. Here the sample spans approximately 2,000,000 clones, around 92% being singletons. The sequencing input was naive CD4+ T cells from PBMCs. These receptor sequences come from a man aged 18-30 years in good health. Some clones in this sample may be carry-over from other donors' samples. Both conserved end residues are part of each CDR3.

15	TRBV28	TRBJ2-3	CASQSTGRGTDTQYF
15	TRBV4-2	TRBJ2-3	CASSQEGGPLSAQYF
14	TRBV6-6	TRBJ1-3	CASSYTGAGNTIYF
14	TRBV25-1	TRBJ1-1	CASRENLVNTEAFF
16	TRBV5-1	TRBJ1-4	CASSEDVGFLNEKLFF
15	TRBV9	TRBJ2-1	CASSPQGHSYNEQFF
15	TRBV19	TRBJ2-5	CASSIEGTGTGTQYF
13	TRBV25-1	TRBJ1-4	CASSRGLGEKLFF
16	TRBV7-9	TRBJ1-1	CASTSGYIKWDTEAFF
16	TRBV11-2	TRBJ2-1	CASSYFRVGVGNEQFF
17	TRBV15	TRBJ2-3	CATSRDLGRGSTDTQYF
14	TRBV28	TRBJ2-1	CASSGGSGGNEQFF
13	TRBV11-3	TRBJ2-1	CASSLGGRIEQFF
16	TRBV6-1	TRBJ2-2	CASSEQQGTNTGELFF
13	TRBV7-3	TRBJ2-1	CASSPGSNNEQFF
15	TRBV7-9	TRBJ1-4	CASSLGESEGEKLFF
14	TRBV6-5	TRBJ2-3	CATLAWLDTDTQYF
13	TRBV4-1	TRBJ2-3	CASSQSGVDTQYF
18	TRBV28	TRBJ2-3	CASSFVAFMKGGTDTQYF
13	TRBV29-1	TRBJ2-3	CSVAWRNTDTQYF
13	TRBV7-2	TRBJ1-1	CASSLEGQLEAFF
16	TRBV7-2	TRBJ2-7	CASRNGLAAVGYEQYF
13	TRBV5-4	TRBJ2-5	CASSLARAETQYF
12	TRBV30	TRBJ2-7	CAWSGDTYEQYF
16	TRBV7-3	TRBJ2-1	CASSKRAGVPVNEQFF
16	TRBV15	TRBJ1-2	CATSSNRDRGLGGYTF
15	TRBV5-1	TRBJ1-2	CASSTGSTGRYGYTF
16	TRBV5-6	TRBJ2-5	CASSSWVAPGGETQYF
16	TRBV11-3	TRBJ2-2	CASSSGGGSNTGELFF
12	TRBV2	TRBJ1-2	CASSVGAYGYTF
14	TRBV7-3	TRBJ2-2	CASRTEMGTGELFF
17	TRBV5-1	TRBJ1-2	CASSLRAEPVRGYGYTF
12	TRBV27	TRBJ1-5	CASSGWGQPQHF
14	TRBV2	TRBJ2-1	CASSREVAGAEQFF
13	TRBV29-1	TRBJ2-7	CSVGGRANYEQHF
15	TRBV4-3	TRBJ2-3	CASSRRSGRTDTQYF
17	TRBV7-9	TRBJ2-1	CASSSDAGTRSSNEQFF
14	TRBV6-1	TRBJ2-5	CASSPPRDFETQYF
13	TRBV5-1	TRBJ2-1	CATKGGEDNEQFF
17	TRBV5-1	TRBJ2-1	CASSRTGGAGSYNEQFF
14	TRBV18	TRBJ2-1	CASSPPGQGNEQFF
16	TRBV10-1	TRBJ2-4	CASSECRELAKNIQYF
13	TRBV27	TRBJ2-3	CASNLKPGDTQYF
15	TRBV6-5	TRBJ2-1	CASSRSGGTYNEQFF
14	TRBV13	TRBJ2-7	CASSPGTGGYEQYF
19	TRBV5-6	TRBJ2-1	CASSSGEAGGPVGLNEQFF
15	TRBV5-1	TRBJ1-1	CASSSYEGMDTEAFF
10	TRBV2	TRBJ1-2	CASSEKGGNF
13	TRBV5-1	TRBJ1-5	CASSLQGGQPQHF
16	TRBV4-3	TRBJ1-2	CASSQDGQGWNYGYTF
15	TRBV6-5	TRBJ2-7	CASSYGAGSPYEQYF
14	TRBV28	TRBJ2-7	CASKGQGARYEQYF
14	TRBV2	TRBJ2-6	CASSESSGANVLTF
15	TRBV28	TRBJ2-7	CASSLSTGRADEQYF
13	TRBV18	TRBJ1-5	CASSPYKDQPQHF